This T cell receptor beta chain was recovered during a study of cytomegalovirus exposure and HLA in healthy donors. Study-level findings and limits: Being productive about 87% or about 30% of the time was typical of most TCR beta V segments in an earlier analysis. V- and J-gene trimming of TCR beta was linked (in a later analysis) to a missense DCLRE1C variant.

Donors consisted of healthy bone marrow donors. Nominally healthy donors provided the samples, though records likely missed some immune exposures. This CDR3 region has 19 residues. This clone showed up just once. The antigen remains unidentified. A multiplex PCR was run with 60 Vbeta primers and 13 Jbeta primers. The repertoire was sequenced with immunoSEQ multiplex PCR; TCRdb's copy has only in-frame clones and lacks some. Among about 100,000 clones listed, approximately 74% were seen once. The sequencing input was PBMCs. The genes are TRBV21-1 and TRBJ1-2; the table assigns TRBD1, which was not confirmed against the DNA. TRBV21-1 is assigned pseudogene status. The receptor comes from a woman between 40 and 50 years old in good health and CMV-seronegative. The CDR3 coding sequence is TGTGCCAGCAGCAAGAGTCGGTCCAGGGTTCGATGTTGGTCCTATGGCTACACCTTC. Its translation is CASSKSRSRVRCWSYGYTF.